This T cell receptor (beta chain) is drawn from a study of blood T cell repertoires in COVID-19. Across the study: Samples came from the United States, Italy and Spain, spanning acute and convalescent COVID-19. Sources were T cells, B-cell-depleted T cells, or PBMCs; the material itself was cDNA or gDNA.

The CDR3 has 16 residues. This clone was recorded only once. In the authors' workflow: Amplified reference gene primers provided the basis for estimating nucleated cell counts. Repertoires were generated with immunoSEQ multiplex PCR, while TCRdb's copy carries only in-frame clones and drops some. V and J calls and clone size are those listed in that table; D and trimming were worked out from the DNA. The table lists approximately 94,000 clones, around four fifths of them singletons, with approximately 29% in the top ten. The receptor was derived from a man between 70 and 80 years old with active or convalescent COVID-19. The sequenced material came from peripheral blood. The V and J genes are TRBV12-1 and TRBJ2-5; the tabulated D call, TRBD2, remains unverified against the DNA. TRBV12-1 has pseudogene status. CDR3 sequence (DNA): TGTGCCAGCAGCTTTGGTCGTAGGGCGGGGATAGAGACCCAGTACTTC. Its translation: CASSFGRRAGIETQYF.